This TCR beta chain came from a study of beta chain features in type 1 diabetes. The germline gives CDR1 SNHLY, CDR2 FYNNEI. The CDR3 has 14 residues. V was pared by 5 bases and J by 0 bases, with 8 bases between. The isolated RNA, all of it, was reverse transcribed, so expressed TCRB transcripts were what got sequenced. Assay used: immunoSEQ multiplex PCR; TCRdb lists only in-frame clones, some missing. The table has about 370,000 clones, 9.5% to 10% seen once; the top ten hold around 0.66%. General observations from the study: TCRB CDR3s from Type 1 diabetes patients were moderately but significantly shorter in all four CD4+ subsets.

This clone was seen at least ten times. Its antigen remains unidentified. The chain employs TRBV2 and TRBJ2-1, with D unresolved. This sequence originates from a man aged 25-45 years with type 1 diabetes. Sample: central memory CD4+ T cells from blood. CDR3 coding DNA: TGTGCCAGCAGTCGATATACCTCCTACAATGAGCAGTTCTTC. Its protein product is CASSRYTSYNEQFF.